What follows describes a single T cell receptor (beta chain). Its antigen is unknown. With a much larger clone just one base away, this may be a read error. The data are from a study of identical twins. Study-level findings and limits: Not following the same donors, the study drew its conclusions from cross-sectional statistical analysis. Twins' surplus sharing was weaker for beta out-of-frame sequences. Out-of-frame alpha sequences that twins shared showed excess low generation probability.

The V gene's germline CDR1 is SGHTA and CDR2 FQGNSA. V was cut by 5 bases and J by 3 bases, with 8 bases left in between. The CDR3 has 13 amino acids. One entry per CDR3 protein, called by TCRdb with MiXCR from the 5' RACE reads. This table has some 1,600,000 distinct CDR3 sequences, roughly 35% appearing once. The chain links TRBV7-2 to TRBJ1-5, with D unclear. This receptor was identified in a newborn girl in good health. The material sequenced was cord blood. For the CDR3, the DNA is TGTGCCAGCAGCCCCCGTTTCAATCAGCCCCAGCATTTT. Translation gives CASSPRFNQPQHF.